This TCR beta chain was sequenced for a study of CD8+CD57+ T cells in acquired aplastic anemia. Germline V gene sequence: CDR1 SNHLY, CDR2 FYNNEI. This CDR3 has 14 residues. The V and J ends lost 7 bases and 2 bases respectively, with 11 bases between them. Genomic DNA, serving as template, underwent TCR beta VDJ and CDR3 profiling. Each CDR3 protein gets one entry after TCRdb re-called the reads with MiXCR. Seen here are fewer than 250,000 distinct CDR3 sequences, 40% to 60% observed once, and the top ten hold roughly 21%. Patients picked for sequencing had shown CD8+CD57+ cell expansion detected by flow cytometry.

This receptor was obtained from a human donor with aplastic anemia. The chain has TRBV2 and TRBJ1-4; a possible D gene is TRBD1 (6 bases). Sequencing was done on a sample of sorted CD4+, CD8+, or CD8+CD57+ T cells (not recorded which) from PBMCs. The CDR3 DNA reads TGTGCCAGCACACAGGGTTACACTAATGAAAAACTGTTTTTT. Translated: CASTQGYTNEKLFF.